This record looks at one TCR beta chain sequence and its context. As yet, its antigen is unknown. Profiling relied on immunoSEQ multiplex PCR, and the TCRdb table lists in-frame clones only, not all of them. This sample has about 120,000 clones, with around 93% found just once. These data come from a study of graft-versus-host responses after intestinal transplantation. The overall study: Multivisceral, liver-intestinal, or isolated intestinal grafts were transplanted into recipients.

Germline values: CDR1 KGHSH, CDR2 LQKENI. CDR3 size: 14 residues. V was clipped by 6 bases and J by 6 bases, with 18 bases between them. V gene TRBV18 combines with J gene TRBJ2-7; possibly TRBD2 for D (5 bases). This TCR was recovered from a human donor who received an intestinal transplant. The specimen comprised unstimulated CD4+ T cells sorted from spleen or lymph node cells, sampled before intestinal transplant. The CDR3 bases are TGTGCCAGCTCGCTTTCCCTAGACCGGGGCGAGCAGTACTTC. Residues: CASSLSLDRGEQYF.